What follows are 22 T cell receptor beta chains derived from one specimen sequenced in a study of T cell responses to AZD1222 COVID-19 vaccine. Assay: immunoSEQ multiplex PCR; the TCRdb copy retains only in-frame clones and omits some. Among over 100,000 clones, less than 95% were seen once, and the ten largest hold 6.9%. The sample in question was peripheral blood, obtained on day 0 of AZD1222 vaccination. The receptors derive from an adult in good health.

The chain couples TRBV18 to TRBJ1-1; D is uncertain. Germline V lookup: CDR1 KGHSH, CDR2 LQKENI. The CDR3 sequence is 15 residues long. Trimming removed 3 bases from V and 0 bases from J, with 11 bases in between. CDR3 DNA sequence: TGTGCCAGCTCACCCCCTGAGGTCATGAACACTGAAGCTTTCTTT. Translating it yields CASSPPEVMNTEAFF.

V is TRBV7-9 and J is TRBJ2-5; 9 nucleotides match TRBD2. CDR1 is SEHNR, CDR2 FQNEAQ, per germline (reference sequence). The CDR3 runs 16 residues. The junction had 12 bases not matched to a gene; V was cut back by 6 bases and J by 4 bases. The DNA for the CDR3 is TGTGCCAGCAGACCTAGCGGGGTATCGGCTGGAGAGACCCAGTACTTC. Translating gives CASRPSGVSAGETQYF.

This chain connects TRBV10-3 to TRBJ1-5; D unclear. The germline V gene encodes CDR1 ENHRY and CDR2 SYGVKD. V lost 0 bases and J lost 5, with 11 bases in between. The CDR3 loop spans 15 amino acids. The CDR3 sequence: CAISESGQNHQPQHF. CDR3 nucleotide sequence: TGTGCCATCAGTGAGTCGGGTCAGAACCATCAGCCCCAGCATTTT.

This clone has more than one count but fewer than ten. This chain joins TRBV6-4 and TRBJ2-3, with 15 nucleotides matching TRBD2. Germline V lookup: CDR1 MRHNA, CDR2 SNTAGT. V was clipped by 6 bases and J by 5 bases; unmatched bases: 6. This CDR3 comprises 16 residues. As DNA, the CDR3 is TGTGCCAGCAGCGCCGGGACTAGCGGGGGGATAGATACGCAGTATTTT. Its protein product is CASSAGTSGGIDTQYF.

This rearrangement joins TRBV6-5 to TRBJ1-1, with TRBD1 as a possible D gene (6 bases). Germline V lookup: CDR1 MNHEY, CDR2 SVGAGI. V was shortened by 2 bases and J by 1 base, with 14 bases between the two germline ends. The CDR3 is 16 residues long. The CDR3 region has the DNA TGTGCCAGCAGTTACCTTACAGGGCGGGGGAACACTGAAGCTTTCTTT. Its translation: CASSYLTGRGNTEAFF.

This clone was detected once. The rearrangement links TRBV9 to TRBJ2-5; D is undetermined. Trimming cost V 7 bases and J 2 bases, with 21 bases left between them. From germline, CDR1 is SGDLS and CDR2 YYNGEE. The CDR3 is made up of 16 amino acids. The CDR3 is CASSLHGIMQQETQYF. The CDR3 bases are TGTGCCAGCTCACTACATGGTATCATGCAACAAGAGACCCAGTACTTC.

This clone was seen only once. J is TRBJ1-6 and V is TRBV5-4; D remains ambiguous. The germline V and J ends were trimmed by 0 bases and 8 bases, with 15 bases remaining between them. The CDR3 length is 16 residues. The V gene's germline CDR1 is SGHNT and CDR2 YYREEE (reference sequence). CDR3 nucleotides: TGTGCCAGCAGCTTGGGGCTGGGAGGCCCTGATTCACCCCTCCACTTT. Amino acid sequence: CASSLGLGGPDSPLHF. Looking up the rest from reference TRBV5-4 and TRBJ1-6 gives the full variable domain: ETGVTQSPTHLIKTRGQQVTLRCSSQSGHNTVSWYQQALGQGPQFIFQYYREEENGRGNFPPRFSGLQFPNYSSELNVNALELDDSALYLCASSLGLGGPDSPLHFGNGTRLTVT.

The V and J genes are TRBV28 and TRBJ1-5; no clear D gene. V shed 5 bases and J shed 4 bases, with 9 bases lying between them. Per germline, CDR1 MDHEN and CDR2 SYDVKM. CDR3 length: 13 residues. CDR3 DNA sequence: TGTGCCAGCAGTACCTTACAGAATCAGCCCCAGCATTTT. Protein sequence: CASSTLQNQPQHF.

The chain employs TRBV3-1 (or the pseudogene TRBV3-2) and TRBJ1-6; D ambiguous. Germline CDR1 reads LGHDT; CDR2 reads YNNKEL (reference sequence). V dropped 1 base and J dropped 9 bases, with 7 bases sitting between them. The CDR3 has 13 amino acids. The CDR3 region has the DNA TGTGCCAGCAGCCAAGCCCAGACTTCACCCCTCCACTTT. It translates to CASSQAQTSPLHF.

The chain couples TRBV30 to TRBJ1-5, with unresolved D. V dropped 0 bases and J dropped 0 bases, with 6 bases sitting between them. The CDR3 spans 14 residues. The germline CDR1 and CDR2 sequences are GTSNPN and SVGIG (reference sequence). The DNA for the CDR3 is TGTGCCTGGAGTGTTTCCCATAGCAATCAGCCCCAGCATTTT. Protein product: CAWSVSHSNQPQHF.

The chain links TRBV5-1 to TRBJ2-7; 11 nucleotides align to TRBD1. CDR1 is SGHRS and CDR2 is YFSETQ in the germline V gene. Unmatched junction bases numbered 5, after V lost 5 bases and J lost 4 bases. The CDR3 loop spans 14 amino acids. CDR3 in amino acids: CASRPGTGGYEQYF. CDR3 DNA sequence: TGCGCCAGCAGACCCGGGACAGGGGGGTACGAGCAGTACTTC.

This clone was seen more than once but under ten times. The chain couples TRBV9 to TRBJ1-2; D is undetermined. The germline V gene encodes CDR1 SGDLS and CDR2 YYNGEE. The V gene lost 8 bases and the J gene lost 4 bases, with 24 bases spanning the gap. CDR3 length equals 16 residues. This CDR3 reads CASTLRGSTDSYGYTF. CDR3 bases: TGTGCCAGTACCCTCCGTGGATCAACGGACTCCTATGGCTACACCTTC.

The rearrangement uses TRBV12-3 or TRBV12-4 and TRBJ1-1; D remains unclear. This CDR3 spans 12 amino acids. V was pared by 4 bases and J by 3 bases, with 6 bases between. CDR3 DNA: TGTGCCAGCAGTTCCCATTACACTGAAGCTTTCTTT. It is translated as CASSSHYTEAFF.

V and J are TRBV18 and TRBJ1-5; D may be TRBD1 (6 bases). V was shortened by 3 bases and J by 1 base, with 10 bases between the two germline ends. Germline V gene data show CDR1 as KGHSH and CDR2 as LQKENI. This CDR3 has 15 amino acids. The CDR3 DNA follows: TGTGCCAGCTCACCCTCCGACAGGAGCAATCAGCCCCAGCATTTT. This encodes CASSPSDRSNQPQHF.

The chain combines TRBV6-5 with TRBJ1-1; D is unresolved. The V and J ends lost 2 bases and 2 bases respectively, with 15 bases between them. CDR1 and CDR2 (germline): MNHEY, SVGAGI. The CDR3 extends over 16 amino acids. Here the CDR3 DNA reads TGTGCCAGCAGTTACGTCATGAGGGAATCCAACACTGAAGCTTTCTTT. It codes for CASSYVMRESNTEAFF.

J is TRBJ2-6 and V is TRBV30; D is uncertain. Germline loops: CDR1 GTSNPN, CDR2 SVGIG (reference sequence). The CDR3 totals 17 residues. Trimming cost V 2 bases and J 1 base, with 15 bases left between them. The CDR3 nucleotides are TGTGCCTGGAGTCTGCAGACTTCTGCTTCTGGGGCCAACGTCCTGACTTTC. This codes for CAWSLQTSASGANVLTF.

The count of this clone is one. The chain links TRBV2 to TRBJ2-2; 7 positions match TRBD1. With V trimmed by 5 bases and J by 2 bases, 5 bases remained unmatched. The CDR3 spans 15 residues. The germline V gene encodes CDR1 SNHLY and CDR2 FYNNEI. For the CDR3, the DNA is TGTGCCAGCAGTTATCGGGACAGCAACACCGGGGAGCTGTTTTTT. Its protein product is CASSYRDSNTGELFF.

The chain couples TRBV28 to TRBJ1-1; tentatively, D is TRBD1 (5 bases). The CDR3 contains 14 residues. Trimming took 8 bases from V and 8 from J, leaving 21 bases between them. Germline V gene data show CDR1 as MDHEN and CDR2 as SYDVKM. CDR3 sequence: CASPGIGAPDEAFF. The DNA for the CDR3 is TGTGCCAGCCCTGGAATCGGGGCCCCGGACGAAGCTTTCTTT.

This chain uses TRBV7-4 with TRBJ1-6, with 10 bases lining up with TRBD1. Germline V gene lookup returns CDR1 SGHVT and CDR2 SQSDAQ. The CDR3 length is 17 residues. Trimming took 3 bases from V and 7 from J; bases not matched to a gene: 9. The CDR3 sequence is CASSFCPTGGRNSPLHF. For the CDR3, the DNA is TGTGCCAGCAGCTTTTGCCCGACAGGGGGCCGGAATTCACCCCTCCACTTT.

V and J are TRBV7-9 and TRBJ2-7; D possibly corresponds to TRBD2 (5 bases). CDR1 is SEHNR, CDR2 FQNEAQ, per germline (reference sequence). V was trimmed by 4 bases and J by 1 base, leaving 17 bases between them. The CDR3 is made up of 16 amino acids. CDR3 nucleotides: TGTGCCAGCAGCTCGCGGCTCCAGCGGAATTCCTACGAGCAGTACTTC. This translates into CASSSRLQRNSYEQYF.

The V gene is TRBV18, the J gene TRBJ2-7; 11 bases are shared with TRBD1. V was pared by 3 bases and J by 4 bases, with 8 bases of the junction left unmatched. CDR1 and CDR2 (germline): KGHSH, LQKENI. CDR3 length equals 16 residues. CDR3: CASSPGQGARTYEQYF. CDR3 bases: TGTGCCAGCTCACCTGGACAGGGGGCTAGAACTTACGAGCAGTACTTC.

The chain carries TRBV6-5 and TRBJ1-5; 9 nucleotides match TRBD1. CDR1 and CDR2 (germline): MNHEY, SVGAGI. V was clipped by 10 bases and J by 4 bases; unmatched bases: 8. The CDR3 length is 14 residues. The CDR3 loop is CATKVGTGNQPQHF. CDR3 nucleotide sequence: TGTGCCACGAAGGTCGGGACAGGGAATCAGCCCCAGCATTTT.